These T cell receptor beta chains were read from a single sample in a study of kidney transplant recipient with SARS-CoV-2 infection. TCRdb re-called the reads with MiXCR, one entry per CDR3 protein. This sample has 200,000 to 300,000 distinct CDR3 sequences, with about 30% found just once. The input for sequencing was a blood sample, taken at baseline and on day 111 from a kidney transplant recipient. These receptor sequences come from a male patient aged 30 to 40 who had COVID-19 and was a kidney transplant recipient. Certain T cells may be donor cells from the graft. The CDR3 runs from the conserved cysteine through the conserved F or W. The order of the fields is J gene, V gene, CDR3 protein.

TRBJ2-3	TRBV5-1	CASSVGTIASPQYF
TRBJ1-5	TRBV3-1	CASSSLLPFLASSAPAF
TRBJ1-2	TRBV7-7	CASSFYCKCRKTYGYTF
TRBJ2-3	TRBV18	CASSPLASGGLDTQYF
TRBJ1-3	TRBV21-1	CASVPSPGIRGNTIYF
TRBJ2-3	TRBV12-3/TRBV12-4	CASSLRQESTDTQYF
TRBJ1-2	TRBV6-8	CASSTGLRSRKTYGYTF
TRBJ1-2	TRBV4-2	CASSFDGKGWKTYGYTF
TRBJ1-3	TRBV19	CASSFEGHPGNTIYF
TRBJ1-2	TRBV7-2	CASSLDWGGYYGYTF
TRBJ2-2	TRBV24-1	CATSDITRTNTGELFF
TRBJ2-5	TRBV3-1	CASSWSVPISFSETQYF
TRBJ1-2	TRBV16	CASSRPKVVRKTYGYTF
TRBJ2-5	TRBV7-3	CASSLTASGGQETQYF
TRBJ2-1	TRBV5-5	CASSFTAEGEQFF
TRBJ2-2	TRBV5-4	CASSKGTSGALYEGLFF
TRBJ1-4	TRBV7-2	CASSLDPQLLNEKLFF
TRBJ1-1	TRBV29-1	CSVRGSNTEAFF
TRBJ1-1	TRBV6-5	CAIRLGSMNTEAFF
TRBJ2-5	TRBV28	CASSPGGGTQYF
TRBJ1-2	TRBV3-1	CASSGVTTLRKTYGYTF
TRBJ1-1	TRBV7-8	CASSPLNSPRAMNTEAFF
.	TRBV3-1	CASSQTRPISFSETQYF
TRBJ1-3	TRBV30	CAWSPKPGQGGENTIYF
TRBJ1-3	TRBV6-5	CASSPRGGGNTIYF
TRBJ2-6	TRBV7-3	CASSHDSSGANVLTF
TRBJ2-7	TRBV18	CASSPASGSCEQYF
TRBJ2-7	TRBV6-6	CASNLGGGPYEQYF
TRBJ2-1	TRBV20-1	CSARPTLAGGSNEQFF
TRBJ1-1	TRBV5-1	CASSAGPQPDTEAFF
TRBJ2-7	TRBV20-1	CSATEGGGRFSYEQYF
TRBJ2-2	TRBV6-5	CASSVVSAGELFF
TRBJ2-1	TRBV7-3	CASSLRAVDYNEQFF
TRBJ1-4	TRBV5-1	CATAGGPTNEKLFF
TRBJ2-7	TRBV25-1	CASSGANRGRNEQYF
TRBJ2-2	TRBV3-1	CASSQGAGEDTGELFF
TRBJ2-1	TRBV6-5	CASSGSSYNEQFF
TRBJ2-4	TRBV5-1	CASSLSSGSPPRDIQYF
TRBJ1-1	TRBV6-5	CASRPSRGAGAEAFF
TRBJ2-2	TRBV12-3/TRBV12-4	CASSFGGEYGELFF
TRBJ1-2	TRBV25-1	CASSIVIELGKTYGYTF
TRBJ2-6	TRBV9	CASSVHSGANVLTF
TRBJ2-5	TRBV2	CASSEAVETQYF
TRBJ1-2	TRBV30	CAWIPSGAGYGYTF
.	TRBV3-1	CASSGQVPISFSETQYF
TRBJ2-2	TRBV20-1	CSASGQNTGELFF
.	TRBV20-1	CSARDRIWTTTGGDEQFF
TRBJ2-2	TRBV11-3	CASSSEYDTGELFF
TRBJ2-7	TRBV10-3	CTITDTYSGSRYEQYF
TRBJ1-2	TRBV6-9	CASSLWMPYGKTYGYTF
TRBJ1-4	TRBV10-2	CATKMGQGNEKLFF
TRBJ2-3	TRBV21-1	CASRKVLATVMQDTQYF
TRBJ1-2	TRBV5-6	CASSDHNSRKTYGYTF